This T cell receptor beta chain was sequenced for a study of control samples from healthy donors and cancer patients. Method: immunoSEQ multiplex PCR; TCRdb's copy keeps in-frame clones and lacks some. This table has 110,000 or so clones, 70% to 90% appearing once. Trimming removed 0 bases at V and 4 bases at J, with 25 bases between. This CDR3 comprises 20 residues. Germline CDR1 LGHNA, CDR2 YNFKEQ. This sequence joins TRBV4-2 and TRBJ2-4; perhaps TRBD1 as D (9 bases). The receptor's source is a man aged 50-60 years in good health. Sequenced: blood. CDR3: CASSQENVVQGASGKNIQYF. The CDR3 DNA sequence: TGTGCCAGCAGCCAAGAAAATGTCGTACAGGGGGCTAGCGGGAAAAACATTCAGTACTTC.